This T cell receptor (beta chain) stems from a study of beta chain features in type 1 diabetes. Broader study findings: VDJ junctions from patients with type 1 diabetes contained fewer insertions and more deletions. Patients with Type 1 diabetes showed moderately but significantly shorter TCRB CDR3s in all four CD4+ subsets. For TCRB rearrangement, an influence of HLA type remained unresolved here. PCR might favor shorter templates, but any such skew would affect patients and controls equally.

On this clone: Antigen: not known.

The collection from each donor was one heparinised blood draw averaging roughly 100 mL. Every bit of the isolated RNA underwent reverse transcription, so sequencing read expressed TCRB transcripts. The method was immunoSEQ multiplex PCR; TCRdb's version includes in-frame clones alone and lacks a portion of them. The data hold hundreds of thousands of clones, with about 15% observed a single time. The sample consisted of naive CD4+ T cells from blood. This sequence was found in a man aged 18-30 years with type 1 diabetes.

CDR3 region: CASSPADYEQYF. CDR3 coding DNA: TGTGCCAGCTCCCCTGCGGACTACGAGCAGTACTTC. This sequence joins TRBV28 and TRBJ2-7; D is undetermined. This CDR3 spans 12 amino acids. The germline CDR1 and CDR2 sequences are MDHEN and SYDVKM. The germline V and J ends were trimmed by 8 bases and 3 bases, with 11 bases remaining between them.